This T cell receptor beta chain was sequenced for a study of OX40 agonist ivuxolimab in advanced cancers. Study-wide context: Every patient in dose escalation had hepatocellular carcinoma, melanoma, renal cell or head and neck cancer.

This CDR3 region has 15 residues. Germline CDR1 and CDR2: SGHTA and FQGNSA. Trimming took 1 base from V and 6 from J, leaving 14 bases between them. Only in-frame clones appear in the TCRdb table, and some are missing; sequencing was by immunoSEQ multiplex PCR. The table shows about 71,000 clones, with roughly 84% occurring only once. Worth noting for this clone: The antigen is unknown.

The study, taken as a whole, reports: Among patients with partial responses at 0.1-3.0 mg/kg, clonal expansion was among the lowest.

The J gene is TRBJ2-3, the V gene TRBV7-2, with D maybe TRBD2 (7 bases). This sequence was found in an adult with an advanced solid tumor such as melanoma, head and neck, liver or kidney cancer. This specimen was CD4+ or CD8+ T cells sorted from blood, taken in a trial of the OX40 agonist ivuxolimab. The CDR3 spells CASSLGGGEHDTQYF. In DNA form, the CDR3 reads TGTGCCAGCAGCTTAGGAGGGGGGGAGCACGATACGCAGTATTTT.